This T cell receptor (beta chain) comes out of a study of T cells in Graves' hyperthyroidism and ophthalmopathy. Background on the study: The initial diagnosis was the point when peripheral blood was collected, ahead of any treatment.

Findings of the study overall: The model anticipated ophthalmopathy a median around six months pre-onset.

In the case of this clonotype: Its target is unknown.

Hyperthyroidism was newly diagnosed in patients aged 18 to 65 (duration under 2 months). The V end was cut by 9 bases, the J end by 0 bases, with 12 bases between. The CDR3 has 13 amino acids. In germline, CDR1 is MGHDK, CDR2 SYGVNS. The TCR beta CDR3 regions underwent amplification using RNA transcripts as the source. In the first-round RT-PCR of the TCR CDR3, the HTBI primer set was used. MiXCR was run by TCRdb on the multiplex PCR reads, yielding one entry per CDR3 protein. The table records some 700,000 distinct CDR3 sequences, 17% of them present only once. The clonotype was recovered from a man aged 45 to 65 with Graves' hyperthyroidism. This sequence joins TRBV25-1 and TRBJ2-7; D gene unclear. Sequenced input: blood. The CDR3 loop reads CARGSRSSYEQYF. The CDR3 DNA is TGTGCCAGGGGTAGTCGGAGCTCCTACGAGCAGTACTTC.